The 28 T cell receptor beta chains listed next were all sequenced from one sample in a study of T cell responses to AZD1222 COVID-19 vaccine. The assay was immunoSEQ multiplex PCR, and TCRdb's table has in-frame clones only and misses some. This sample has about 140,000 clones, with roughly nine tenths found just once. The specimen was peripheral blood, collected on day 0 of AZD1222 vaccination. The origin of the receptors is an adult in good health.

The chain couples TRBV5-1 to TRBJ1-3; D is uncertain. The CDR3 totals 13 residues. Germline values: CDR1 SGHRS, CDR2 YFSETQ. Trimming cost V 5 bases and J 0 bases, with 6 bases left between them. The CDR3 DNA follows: TGCGCCAGCAGGACCAGCTCTGGAAACACCATATATTTT. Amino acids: CASRTSSGNTIYF.

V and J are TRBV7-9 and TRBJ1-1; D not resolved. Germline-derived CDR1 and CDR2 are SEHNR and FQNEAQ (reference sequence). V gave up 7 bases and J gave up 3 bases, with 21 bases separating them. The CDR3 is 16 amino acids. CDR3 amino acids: CASTKAPKSGDTEAFF. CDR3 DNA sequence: TGTGCCAGCACAAAGGCCCCAAAATCCGGGGACACTGAAGCTTTCTTT.

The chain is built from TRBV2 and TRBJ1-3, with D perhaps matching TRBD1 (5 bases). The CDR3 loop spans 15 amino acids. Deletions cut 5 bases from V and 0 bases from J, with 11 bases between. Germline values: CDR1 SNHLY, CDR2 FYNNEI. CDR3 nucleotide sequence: TGTGCCAGCAGTAATCAGGGCCGCTCTGGAAACACCATATATTTT. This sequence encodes CASSNQGRSGNTIYF.

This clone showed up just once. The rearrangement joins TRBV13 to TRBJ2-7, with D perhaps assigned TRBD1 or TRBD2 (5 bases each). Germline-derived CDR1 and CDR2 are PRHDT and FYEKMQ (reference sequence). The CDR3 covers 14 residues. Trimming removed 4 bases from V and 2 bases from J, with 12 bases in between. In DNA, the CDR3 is TGTGCCAGCAGCTCCCGGGACGGAACCTACGAGCAGTACTTC. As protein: CASSSRDGTYEQYF. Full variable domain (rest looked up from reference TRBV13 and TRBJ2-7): AAGVIQSPRHLIKEKRETATLKCYPIPRHDTVYWYQQGPGQDPQFLISFYEKMQSDKGSIPDRFSAQQFSDYHSELNMSSLELGDSALYFCASSSRDGTYEQYFGPGTRLTVT.

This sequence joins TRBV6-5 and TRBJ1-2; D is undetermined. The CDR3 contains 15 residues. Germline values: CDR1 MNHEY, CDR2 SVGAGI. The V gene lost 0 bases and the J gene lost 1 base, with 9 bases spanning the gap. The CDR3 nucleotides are TGTGCCAGCAGTTACTCTCAGCTGAATAACTATGGCTACACCTTC. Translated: CASSYSQLNNYGYTF.

The CDR3 sequence is CASTNEYAGSAFF. The CDR3 nucleotides are TGTGCCAGCACCAACGAGTACGCAGGGAGTGCTTTCTTT. The gene calls are TRBV6-5 and TRBJ1-1, with D possibly matching TRBD1 (5 bases). Germline loops: CDR1 MNHEY, CDR2 SVGAGI. Deletions cut 7 bases from V and 11 bases from J, with 20 bases between. The CDR3 totals 13 residues.

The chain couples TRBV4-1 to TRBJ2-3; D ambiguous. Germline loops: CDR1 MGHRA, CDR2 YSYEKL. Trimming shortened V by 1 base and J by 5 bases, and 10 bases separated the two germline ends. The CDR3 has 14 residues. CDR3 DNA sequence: TGCGCCAGCAGCCAAGGACCTAGTAGAGATACGCAGTATTTT. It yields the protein CASSQGPSRDTQYF.

The CDR3 DNA reads TGTGCCAGCAGTTACTCTCGGACTAGCGGGGGAGAAGATACGCAGTATTTT. Protein: CASSYSRTSGGEDTQYF. The chain uses TRBV6-2 or TRBV6-3 and TRBJ2-3, with 13 bases aligning to TRBD2. The CDR3 contains 17 residues. V shed 0 bases, J shed 5 bases, and the junction held 5 bases outside the gene matches. Germline loops: CDR1 MNHEY, CDR2 SVGEGT.

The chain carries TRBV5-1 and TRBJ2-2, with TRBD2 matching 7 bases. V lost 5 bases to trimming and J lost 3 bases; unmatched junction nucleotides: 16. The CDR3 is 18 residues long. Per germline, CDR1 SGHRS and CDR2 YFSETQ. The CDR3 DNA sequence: TGCGCCAGCAGGCTTTCCGTCGGCCAGCGGGATTACACCGGGGAGCTGTTTTTT. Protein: CASRLSVGQRDYTGELFF.

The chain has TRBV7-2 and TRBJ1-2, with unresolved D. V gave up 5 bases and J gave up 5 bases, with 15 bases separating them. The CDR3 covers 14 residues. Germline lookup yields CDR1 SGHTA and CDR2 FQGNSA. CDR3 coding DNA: TGTGCCAGCAGCCCGGCGTACACGTCTTATGGCTACACCTTC. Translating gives CASSPAYTSYGYTF.

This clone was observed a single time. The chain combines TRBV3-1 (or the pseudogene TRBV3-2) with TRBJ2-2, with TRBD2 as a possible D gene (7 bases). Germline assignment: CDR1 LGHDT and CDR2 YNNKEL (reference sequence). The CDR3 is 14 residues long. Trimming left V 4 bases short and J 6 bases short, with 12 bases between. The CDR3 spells CASSLGGPAGELFF. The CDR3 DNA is TGTGCCAGCAGCCTCGGGGGGCCGGCCGGGGAGCTGTTTTTT.

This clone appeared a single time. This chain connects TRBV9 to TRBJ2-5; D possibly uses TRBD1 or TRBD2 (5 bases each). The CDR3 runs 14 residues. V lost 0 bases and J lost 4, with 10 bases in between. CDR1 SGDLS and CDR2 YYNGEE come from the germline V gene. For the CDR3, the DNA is TGTGCCAGCAGCGTAGCATCAGGGAGAGAGACCCAGTACTTC. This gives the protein CASSVASGRETQYF.

This chain's CDR3 is CASSLIAPGTGPTLYNEQFF. CDR3 sequence (DNA): TGTGCCAGCAGTTTAATTGCCCCCGGGACGGGACCCACCCTTTACAATGAGCAGTTCTTC. The rearrangement links TRBV27 to TRBJ2-1; D tentatively reads TRBD1 or TRBD2 (5 bases each). This CDR3 contains 20 residues. Between the trimmed V and J ends, which lost 2 bases and 4 bases, there was a span of 27 bases. The V gene's germline CDR1 is MNHEY and CDR2 SMNVEV (reference sequence).

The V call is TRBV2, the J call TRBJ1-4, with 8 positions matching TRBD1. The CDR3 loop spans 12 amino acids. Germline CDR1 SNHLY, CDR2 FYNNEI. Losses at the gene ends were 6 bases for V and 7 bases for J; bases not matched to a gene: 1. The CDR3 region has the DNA TGTGCCAGCAGGGACAGGGCTGAAAAACTGTTTTTT. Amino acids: CASRDRAEKLFF. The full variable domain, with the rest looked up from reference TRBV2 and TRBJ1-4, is EPEVTQTPSHQVTQMGQEVILRCVPISNHLYFYWYRQILGQKVEFLVSFYNNEISEKSEIFDDQFSVERPDGSNFTLKIRSTKLEDSAMYFCASRDRAEKLFFGSGTQLSVL.

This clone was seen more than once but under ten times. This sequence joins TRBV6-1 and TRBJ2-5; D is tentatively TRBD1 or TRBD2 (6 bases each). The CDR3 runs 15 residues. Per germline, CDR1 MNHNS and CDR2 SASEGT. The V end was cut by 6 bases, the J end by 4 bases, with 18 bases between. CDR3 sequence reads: CASSQRAGTLETQYF. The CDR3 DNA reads TGTGCCAGCAGCCAAAGGGCGGGGACATTAGAGACCCAGTACTTC.

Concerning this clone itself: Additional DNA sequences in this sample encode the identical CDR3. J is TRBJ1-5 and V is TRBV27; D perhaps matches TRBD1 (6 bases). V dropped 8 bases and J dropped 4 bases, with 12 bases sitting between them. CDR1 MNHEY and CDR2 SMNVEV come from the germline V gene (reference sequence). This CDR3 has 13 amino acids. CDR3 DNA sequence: TGTGCCAGCCGTGGGGGACAAAATCAGCCCCAGCATTTT. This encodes CASRGGQNQPQHF.

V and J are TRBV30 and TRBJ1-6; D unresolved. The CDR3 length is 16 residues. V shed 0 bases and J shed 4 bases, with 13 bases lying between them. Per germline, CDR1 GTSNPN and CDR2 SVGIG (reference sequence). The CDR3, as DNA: TGTGCCTGGAGTGTAGGGATACTTCGATATAATTCACCCCTCCACTTT. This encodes CAWSVGILRYNSPLHF.

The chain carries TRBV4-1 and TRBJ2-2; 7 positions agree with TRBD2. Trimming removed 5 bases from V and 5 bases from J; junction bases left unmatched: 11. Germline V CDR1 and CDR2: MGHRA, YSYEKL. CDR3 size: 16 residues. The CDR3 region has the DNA TGCGCCAGCAGCTATAGCGGGCAGGGCGGGACCGGGGAGCTGTTTTTT. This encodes CASSYSGQGGTGELFF.

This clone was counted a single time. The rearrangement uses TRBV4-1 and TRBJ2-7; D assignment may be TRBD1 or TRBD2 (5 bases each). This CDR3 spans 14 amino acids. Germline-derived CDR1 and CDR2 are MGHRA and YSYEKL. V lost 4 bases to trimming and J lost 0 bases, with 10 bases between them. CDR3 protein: CASSLWGSSYEQYF. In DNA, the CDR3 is TGCGCCAGCAGCCTCTGGGGGAGCTCCTACGAGCAGTACTTC.

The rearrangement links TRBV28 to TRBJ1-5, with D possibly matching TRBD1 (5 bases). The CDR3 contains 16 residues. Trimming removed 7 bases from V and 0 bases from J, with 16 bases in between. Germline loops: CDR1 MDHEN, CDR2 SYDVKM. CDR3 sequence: CASNRRWGVSNQPQHF. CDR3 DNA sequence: TGTGCCAGCAACAGGCGATGGGGCGTTAGCAATCAGCCCCAGCATTTT.

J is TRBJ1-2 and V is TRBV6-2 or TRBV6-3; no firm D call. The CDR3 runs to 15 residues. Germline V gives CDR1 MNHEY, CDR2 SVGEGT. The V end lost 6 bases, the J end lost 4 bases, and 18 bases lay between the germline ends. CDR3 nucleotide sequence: TGTGCCAGCAGCTTTCTACACGGGCAGTTCTATGGCTACACCTTC. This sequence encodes CASSFLHGQFYGYTF.

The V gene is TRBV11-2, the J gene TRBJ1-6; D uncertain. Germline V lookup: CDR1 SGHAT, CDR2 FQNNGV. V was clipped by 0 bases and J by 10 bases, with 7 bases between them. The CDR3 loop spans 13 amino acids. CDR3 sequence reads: CASSLDLGSPLHF. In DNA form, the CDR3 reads TGTGCCAGCAGCTTAGATCTCGGATCACCCCTCCACTTT.

The CDR3 loop is CASSLGPADTEAFF. The CDR3 coding sequence is TGTGCCAGCAGCTTAGGACCTGCAGACACTGAAGCTTTCTTT. This chain links TRBV5-6 with TRBJ1-1; D is undetermined. Germline V lookup: CDR1 SGHDT, CDR2 YYEEEE. The length of the CDR3 is 14 residues. Trimming took off 2 bases at V and 3 bases at J, with 11 bases between the two ends.

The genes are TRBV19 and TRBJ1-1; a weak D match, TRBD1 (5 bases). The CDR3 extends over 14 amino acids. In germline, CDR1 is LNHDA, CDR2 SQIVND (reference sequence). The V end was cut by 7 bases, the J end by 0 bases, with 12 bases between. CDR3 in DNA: TGTGCCAGTACCAATAAGGGGATGAACACTGAAGCTTTCTTT. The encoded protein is CASTNKGMNTEAFF.

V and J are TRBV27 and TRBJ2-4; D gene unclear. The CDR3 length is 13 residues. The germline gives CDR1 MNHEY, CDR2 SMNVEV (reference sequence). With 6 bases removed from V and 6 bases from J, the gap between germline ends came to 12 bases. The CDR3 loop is CASSPRVGNIQYF. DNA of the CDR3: TGTGCCAGCAGCCCAAGGGTGGGAAACATTCAGTACTTC.

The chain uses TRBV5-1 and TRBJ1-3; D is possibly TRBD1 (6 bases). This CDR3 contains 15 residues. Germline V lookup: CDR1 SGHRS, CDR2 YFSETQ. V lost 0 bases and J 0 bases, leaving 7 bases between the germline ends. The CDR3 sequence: CASSLDRASGNTIYF. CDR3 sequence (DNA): TGCGCCAGCAGCTTGGACAGGGCCTCTGGAAACACCATATATTTT.

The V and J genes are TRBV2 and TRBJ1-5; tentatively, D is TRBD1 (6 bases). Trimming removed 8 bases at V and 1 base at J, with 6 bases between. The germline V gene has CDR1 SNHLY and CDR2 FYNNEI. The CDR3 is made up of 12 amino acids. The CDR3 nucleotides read TGTGCCAGCGGGGGCAGCAATCAGCCCCAGCATTTT. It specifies CASGGSNQPQHF.

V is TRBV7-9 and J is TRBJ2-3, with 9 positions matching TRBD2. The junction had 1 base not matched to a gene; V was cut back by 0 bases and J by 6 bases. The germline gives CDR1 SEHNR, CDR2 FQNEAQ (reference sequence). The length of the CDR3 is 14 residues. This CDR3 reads CASSLAGLADTQYF. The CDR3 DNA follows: TGTGCCAGCAGCTTAGCGGGACTAGCCGATACGCAGTATTTT.